What follows are 29 T cell receptor beta chains derived from one specimen sequenced in a study of cytomegalovirus exposure and HLA in healthy donors. PCR amplification relied on 60 Vbeta primers (plus 13 Jbeta primers). The protocol was immunoSEQ multiplex PCR, while the TCRdb copy is restricted to in-frame clones and leaves out a portion. The sample holds approximately 120,000 clones, approximately 85% seen once. Sequencing was done on a sample of PBMCs. Every receptor here comes from a woman aged 30 to 39 in good health and CMV-seropositive.

Note on this clone: Germline and junction disagree at one end, which may indicate a read error. The genes are TRBV10-1 and TRBJ2-2, with D hard to call. The CDR3 totals 14 residues. CDR1 and CDR2 (germline): WNHNN, SYGVQD (reference sequence). CDR3 region: CASTEYKNTGELFF. The CDR3 DNA follows: TGCGCCAGCACTGAGTACAAGAACACCGGGGAGCTGTTTTTT.

The chain carries TRBV28 and TRBJ2-7; the D gene is possibly TRBD1 (6 bases). V gave up 2 bases and J gave up 2 bases, with 10 bases separating them. CDR3 length: 14 amino acids. Germline CDR1 is MDHEN and CDR2 is SYDVKM. CDR3 in DNA: TGTGCCAGCAGTTTAGTGGGGGCGGCCTACGAGCAGTACTTC. Residues: CASSLVGAAYEQYF.

The J gene is TRBJ2-7, the V gene TRBV5-6; 10 nucleotides line up with TRBD1. Germline CDR1 reads SGHDT; CDR2 reads YYEEEE. The CDR3 loop spans 16 amino acids. The V and J ends lost 3 bases and 6 bases, in that order; junction bases with no gene match: 12. This CDR3 is CASSSSRQGAPSEQYF. CDR3 nucleotide sequence: TGTGCCAGCAGCTCCTCCCGACAGGGGGCCCCCTCCGAGCAGTACTTC.

The chain is built from TRBV28 and TRBJ2-7, with D possibly matching TRBD2 (5 bases). This CDR3 is built from 16 residues. Germline V gene sequence: CDR1 MDHEN, CDR2 SYDVKM. The V and J ends lost 5 bases and 1 base respectively, with 18 bases between them. CDR3 amino acids: CASSLTSGMGSYEQYF. The CDR3 region has the DNA TGTGCCAGCAGTCTGACCTCCGGGATGGGTTCCTACGAGCAGTACTTC.

The chain links TRBV2 to TRBJ2-3, with D tentatively TRBD2 (6 bases). The V gene's germline CDR1 is SNHLY and CDR2 FYNNEI. This CDR3 region has 14 residues. V lost 8 bases and J lost 2, with 14 bases in between. The CDR3 bases are TGTGCCAGCTCCCAGCGGGCCCCCACAGATACGCAGTATTTT. It encodes CASSQRAPTDTQYF.

This sequence joins TRBV5-1 and TRBJ2-7; 9 bases align to TRBD2. Per the germline V gene, CDR1 is SGHRS and CDR2 is YFSETQ. CDR3 size: 15 residues. V was pared by 4 bases and J by 0 bases, with 5 bases of the junction left unmatched. CDR3 nucleotide sequence: TGCGCCAGCAGCCCTCAAGCGGGGGGCTCCTACGAGCAGTACTTC. It encodes CASSPQAGGSYEQYF.

This chain links TRBV5-1 with TRBJ2-4; weak D call: TRBD2 (5 bases). V was shortened by 0 bases and J by 1 base, with 8 bases between the two germline ends. Germline-derived CDR1 and CDR2 are SGHRS and YFSETQ. CDR3 length equals 15 residues. This chain's CDR3 is CASSLVVAAKNIQYF. For the CDR3, the DNA is TGCGCCAGCAGCTTGGTCGTAGCGGCCAAAAACATTCAGTACTTC.

This chain connects TRBV10-3 to TRBJ1-4; D is perhaps TRBD1 (6 bases). This CDR3 contains 14 residues. The germline V gene encodes CDR1 ENHRY and CDR2 SYGVKD. Between the trimmed V and J ends, which lost 2 bases and 8 bases, there was a span of 12 bases. The CDR3 here is CAISETGSGEKLFF. The CDR3 DNA follows: TGTGCCATCAGTGAGACAGGGTCAGGGGAAAAACTGTTTTTT.

The table lists this clone with a count of one. The rearrangement links TRBV5-1 to TRBJ2-5, with D maybe TRBD1 (5 bases). The CDR3 extends over 15 amino acids. Germline assignment: CDR1 SGHRS and CDR2 YFSETQ. V was cut by 4 bases and J by 4 bases, with 17 bases left in between. In DNA form, the CDR3 reads TGCGCCAGCAGCAGGGGCACATGGGCGGCAGAGACCCAGTACTTC. It translates to CASSRGTWAAETQYF.

The V call is TRBV5-1, the J call TRBJ2-1, with 8 positions matching TRBD2. This CDR3 has 18 amino acids. Germline V lookup: CDR1 SGHRS, CDR2 YFSETQ. Trimming took 0 bases from V and 11 from J; bases not matched to a gene: 19. CDR3 bases: TGCGCCAGCAGCTTGGCCCGATCTAGCGGGTCCGTCGAGAGGCAGCAGTTCTTC. This encodes CASSLARSSGSVERQQFF. The entire variable domain, with the rest obtained from reference TRBV5-1 and TRBJ2-1, is as follows: KAGVTQTPRYLIKTRGQQVTLSCSPISGHRSVSWYQQTPGQGLQFLFEYFSETQRNKGNFPGRFSGRQFSNSRSEMNVSTLELGDSALYLCASSLARSSGSVERQQFFGPGTRLTVL.

The J gene is TRBJ2-5, the V gene TRBV7-8; D ambiguous. Germline CDR1 and CDR2: SGHVS and FQNEAQ. The CDR3 is 13 amino acids. V gave up 1 base and J gave up 2 bases, with 5 bases separating them. CDR3 residues: CASSLDTQETQYF. CDR3 DNA sequence: TGTGCCAGCAGCTTAGACACACAAGAGACCCAGTACTTC.

The rearrangement links TRBV5-1 to TRBJ2-5, with 7 bases that match TRBD1. This CDR3 spans 14 amino acids. The germline V gene encodes CDR1 SGHRS and CDR2 YFSETQ. V was clipped by 0 bases and J by 3 bases; unmatched bases: 2. The DNA for the CDR3 is TGCGCCAGCAGCTTGGTTGGGACAGAAGAGACCCAGTACTTC. Its translation is CASSLVGTEETQYF.

The chain combines TRBV2 with TRBJ1-2; TRBD1 matches 7 bases. V lost 2 bases to trimming and J lost 7 bases; unmatched junction nucleotides: 1. The germline V gene encodes CDR1 SNHLY and CDR2 FYNNEI. CDR3 length equals 12 residues. The CDR3 DNA reads TGTGCCAGCAGTGAAAGGGGGCTTGGCTACACCTTC. This codes for CASSERGLGYTF.

CDR3 nucleotides: TGCGCCAGCAGCCCGACTAGCGGGAGCTCCTACGAGCAGTACTTC. This sequence encodes CASSPTSGSSYEQYF. The genes are TRBV5-1 and TRBJ2-7; 12 nucleotides agree with TRBD2. CDR3 size: 15 residues. Germline CDR1 is SGHRS and CDR2 is YFSETQ. Unmatched junction bases numbered 2, after V lost 4 bases and J lost 0 bases.

The J gene is TRBJ2-3, the V gene TRBV2, with TRBD1 as a possible D gene (5 bases). Trimming stripped 8 bases from V and 0 bases from J, with 12 bases between. CDR3 length equals 14 residues. Germline CDR1 SNHLY, CDR2 FYNNEI. CDR3 residues: CASSRTMSTDTQYF. Written as DNA, the CDR3 is TGTGCCAGCTCCAGGACAATGAGCACAGATACGCAGTATTTT. The variable domain in full, completed from reference TRBV2 and TRBJ2-3, reads EPEVTQTPSHQVTQMGQEVILRCVPISNHLYFYWYRQILGQKVEFLVSFYNNEISEKSEIFDDQFSVERPDGSNFTLKIRSTKLEDSAMYFCASSRTMSTDTQYFGPGTRLTVL.

The chain employs TRBV10-3 and TRBJ2-3, with D possibly TRBD2 on 6 matching bases. Trimming took 7 bases from V and 0 from J, leaving 14 bases between them. In germline, CDR1 is ENHRY, CDR2 SYGVKD. CDR3 length: 15 amino acids. The CDR3 here is CAIKSRDSSTDTQYF. CDR3 bases: TGTGCCATCAAAAGCCGGGACTCCAGCACAGATACGCAGTATTTT.

This sequence joins TRBV9 and TRBJ2-7; 9 positions match TRBD2. Germline loops: CDR1 SGDLS, CDR2 YYNGEE. V gave up 4 bases and J gave up 7 bases; unmatched junction bases: 6. The CDR3 contains 13 residues. The CDR3 spells CASSRTSEGEQYF. CDR3 nucleotides: TGTGCCAGCAGCAGGACTAGCGAGGGGGAGCAGTACTTC.

The rearrangement joins TRBV7-3 to TRBJ2-3; maybe TRBD1 (7 bases). Germline V gives CDR1 SGHTA, CDR2 FQGTGA. The V end was cut by 3 bases, the J end by 4 bases, with 11 bases between. The CDR3 contains 14 residues. CDR3 residues: CASSLTGRPDTQYF. CDR3 DNA: TGTGCCAGCAGCTTGACAGGGAGGCCAGATACGCAGTATTTT.

As regards this clone: The same CDR3 can be traced to other DNA sequences in this sample. CDR3 nucleotide sequence: TGCGCCAGCAGCCTCGGACTAGCCAACACCGGGGAGCTGTTTTTT. This translates into CASSLGLANTGELFF. The chain carries TRBV5-1 and TRBJ2-2, with 8 bases aligning to TRBD2. Germline V gene data show CDR1 as SGHRS and CDR2 as YFSETQ. The length of the CDR3 is 15 residues. V trimming: 4 bases; J trimming: 2 bases; junction bases outside the gene matches: 4.

This chain joins TRBV28 and TRBJ1-1; 7 bases are shared with TRBD1. Losses at the gene ends were 6 bases for V and 5 bases for J; bases not matched to a gene: 9. The germline gives CDR1 MDHEN, CDR2 SYDVKM. The CDR3 spans 14 residues. The CDR3 protein is CASRGQARLTEAFF. The CDR3 DNA reads as TGTGCCAGCAGAGGACAGGCCCGGTTAACTGAAGCTTTCTTT.

The chain is built from TRBV9 and TRBJ2-3; 7 bases align to TRBD2. The CDR3 covers 14 residues. Germline V CDR1 and CDR2: SGDLS, YYNGEE. With V trimmed by 0 bases and J by 4 bases, 2 bases remained unmatched. The CDR3: CASSVGGGADTQYF. CDR3 sequence (DNA): TGTGCCAGCAGCGTAGGGGGGGGTGCAGATACGCAGTATTTT. Together with reference TRBV9 and TRBJ2-3, the CDR3 gives the full variable domain: DSGVTQTPKHLITATGQRVTLRCSPRSGDLSVYWYQQSLDQGLQFLIQYYNGEERAKGNILERFSAQQFPDLHSELNLSSLELGDSALYFCASSVGGGADTQYFGPGTRLTVL.

Only one count was recorded for this clone. The chain combines TRBV7-9 with TRBJ1-4, with 9 bases lining up with TRBD1. Germline V gives CDR1 SEHNR, CDR2 FQNEAQ (reference sequence). The CDR3 is made up of 15 amino acids. Trimming removed 1 base from V and 5 bases from J; junction bases left unmatched: 2. The CDR3 spells CASSLGDRENEKLFF. CDR3 nucleotide sequence: TGTGCCAGCAGCTTAGGGGACAGGGAAAATGAAAAACTGTTTTTT.

This sequence joins TRBV27 and TRBJ1-3; 7 bases are shared with TRBD1. The junction had 10 bases not matched to a gene; V was cut back by 5 bases and J by 0 bases. CDR1 is MNHEY, CDR2 SMNVEV, per germline (reference sequence). This CDR3 is built from 17 residues. The CDR3 nucleotides are TGTGCCAGCAGTAAACGCGGGACAGTGAGCTCTGGAAACACCATATATTTT. Protein product: CASSKRGTVSSGNTIYF.

This clone was detected only a few times. CDR3 sequence (DNA): TGTGCCAGCAGTTCTCCAACTAATGAAAAACTGTTTTTT. Translating it yields CASSSPTNEKLFF. V is TRBV28 and J is TRBJ1-4; D is unresolved. V was pared by 4 bases and J by 0 bases, with 3 bases between. CDR3 length: 13 residues. Per the germline V gene, CDR1 is MDHEN and CDR2 is SYDVKM.

The V and J genes are TRBV7-9 and TRBJ1-2, with 7 bases matching TRBD1. The CDR3 runs 17 residues. V shed 5 bases, J shed 4 bases, and the junction held 16 bases outside the gene matches. CDR1 SEHNR and CDR2 FQNEAQ come from the germline V gene (reference sequence). CDR3 coding DNA: TGTGCCAGCAGCCTCCCTACAACCGGGACAGCTCCCTATGGCTACACCTTC. It codes for CASSLPTTGTAPYGYTF. The variable domain in full, completed from reference TRBV7-9 and TRBJ1-2, reads DTGVSQNPRHKITKRGQNVTFRCDPISEHNRLYWYRQTLGQGPEFLTYFQNEAQLEKSRLLSDRFSAERPKGSFSTLEIQRTEQGDSAMYLCASSLPTTGTAPYGYTFGSGTRLTVV.

The rearrangement links TRBV5-1 to TRBJ2-3; 10 nucleotides agree with TRBD2. This CDR3 has 16 amino acids. Trimming at V came to 1 base and at J to 2 bases, leaving 4 bases not matched to a gene. Germline V gene data show CDR1 as SGHRS and CDR2 as YFSETQ. CDR3 region: CASSLSSGGATDTQYF. Written as DNA, the CDR3 is TGCGCCAGCAGCTTGTCGAGCGGGGGGGCCACAGATACGCAGTATTTT.

The V call is TRBV5-4, the J call TRBJ2-7; D is possibly TRBD2 (7 bases). The V gene lost 5 bases and the J gene lost 0 bases, with 15 bases spanning the gap. The CDR3 is 15 amino acids. Germline V gene lookup returns CDR1 SGHNT and CDR2 YYREEE (reference sequence). Here the CDR3 DNA reads TGTGCCAGCAGTCCCGCCGGGGGGCCCTCCTACGAGCAGTACTTC. Protein product: CASSPAGGPSYEQYF.

The chain employs TRBV5-4 and TRBJ1-5; TRBD1 matches at 9 bases. CDR1 is SGHNT, CDR2 YYREEE, per germline (reference sequence). This CDR3 comprises 16 residues. Unmatched junction bases numbered 6, after V lost 0 bases and J lost 5 bases. For the CDR3, the DNA is TGTGCCAGCAGCTTGGGGGGACAGGGCGGCGATCAGCCCCAGCATTTT. This gives the protein CASSLGGQGGDQPQHF.

The V gene is TRBV5-1, the J gene TRBJ2-2; possibly TRBD1 for D (6 bases). CDR3 length: 15 residues. The V and J ends lost 2 bases and 6 bases respectively, with 14 bases between them. The germline CDR1 and CDR2 sequences are SGHRS and YFSETQ. CDR3 region: CASSFEGKGAGELFF. The CDR3 nucleotides are TGCGCCAGCAGCTTCGAGGGGAAGGGGGCCGGGGAGCTGTTTTTT.